This T cell receptor beta chain appears in the sequencing data of a study of blood T cell repertoires in COVID-19. Across the study: The origin of the acute and convalescent COVID-19 samples was the United States, Italy and Spain. In each case, the material was cDNA or gDNA derived from T cells, B-cell-depleted T cells, or PBMCs.

Unmatched junction bases numbered 10, after V lost 6 bases and J lost 6 bases. In germline, CDR1 is SEHNR, CDR2 FQNEAQ (reference sequence). The CDR3 is made up of 16 amino acids. Original analysis: Estimation of nucleated cell counts was performed using reference gene primer amplification. TCRdb's copy holds only in-frame clones and misses some; the assay was immunoSEQ multiplex PCR. V and J calls and clone size are those listed in that table; D and trimming were worked out from the DNA. The sample gives 110,000 or so clones, over 60% of which show up once; almost 4.5% is in the top ten. The chain combines TRBV7-9 with TRBJ2-2; 10 positions agree with TRBD1. Sequenced material: peripheral blood. This receptor was taken from a human donor in a cohort sampled during active or convalescent COVID-19. The CDR3 nucleotides read TGTGCCAGCAGGCCCCCGGGACAGGGGCGGTCCGGGGAGCTGTTTTTT. It codes for CASRPPGQGRSGELFF.